In its sample, the clone carrying this TCR beta chain was seen a few times. Its antigen is still unknown. These data are taken from a study of regulatory T cells in long-lasting Graves disease. The study's findings and limits: The study examined only peripheral blood, not thyroid tissue.

The germline gives CDR1 SGHRS, CDR2 YFSETQ. The length of the CDR3 is 15 residues. Deletions cut 4 bases from V and 5 bases from J, with 18 bases between. CDR3-region Arm-PCR and iRepertoire HTBI primers produced the TCR beta libraries. TCRdb re-analysed the multiplex PCR reads in MiXCR, keeping a single row per CDR3 protein. Of 400,000 or so distinct CDR3 sequences in the sample, less than 25% are singletons; the top ten hold approximately 28%. The time point denotes: persistent/refractory GD, antithyroid drugs over 5 years with positive TRAb. RNA isolated from PBMCs was used to make the TCR library.

The clonotype was recovered from a female donor with Graves disease. This sequence joins TRBV5-1 and TRBJ2-5; D perhaps matches TRBD1 (6 bases). This material consisted of peripheral blood mononuclear cells (PBMCs), taken when the disease was refractory, from a patient treated with antithyroid drugs. DNA for the CDR3: TGCGCCAGCAGCCCGAACACAGGGTCTGGGGAGACCCAGTACTTC. Translated, it gives CASSPNTGSGETQYF.